Listed below are T cell receptor beta chains from one sample, sequenced in a study of regulatory T cells in long-lasting Graves disease. TCRdb called the multiplex PCR reads again in MiXCR, with one record for every CDR3 protein. Counted here are hundreds of thousands of distinct CDR3 sequences, less than 25% occurring once; the ten biggest clones make up around 20%. Sample: peripheral blood mononuclear cells (PBMCs), taken when the disease was refractory, from a patient treated with antithyroid drugs. The receptors originated from a female donor with Graves disease. CDR3s include the opening cysteine and the closing phenylalanine or tryptophan. Fields, in order: CDR3 protein, CDR3 DNA, J gene, V gene, clone size, D gene. The D gene is left open where the match is weak. Clone size is not always given. Where it is, it says once, few, many or a class for expanded clones.

CSVTISSYEQYF	TGCAGTGTCACTATATCTTCCTACGAGCAGTACTTC	TRBJ2-7	TRBV20-1	NA	NA
CASSLDMRVFGYSYEQYF	TGTGCCAGCAGTTTAGATATGCGGGTGTTTGGATATTCCTACGAGCAGTACTTC	TRBJ2-7	TRBV28	many	NA
CAVQGAPGETQYF	TGTGCCGTCCAGGGGGCCCCTGGTGAGACCCAGTACTTC	TRBJ2-5	TRBV2	NA	TRBD1
CASSSTLARIPYEQYF	TGTGCCAGCAGCTCTACACTAGCGCGGATTCCCTACGAGCAGTACTTC	TRBJ2-7	TRBV7-9	few	TRBD2
CATSRDLGIEEKLFF	TGTGCCACCAGCAGAGATCTAGGGATTGAGGAAAAACTGTTTTTT	TRBJ1-4	TRBV15	many	NA
CASSPPTGAGGYTF	TGTGCCAGCAGCCCCCCCACGGGGGCAGGGGGCTACACCTTC	TRBJ1-2	TRBV7-2	NA	NA
CASSLVIGTEAFF	TGTGCCAGCAGCTTAGTAATAGGGACTGAAGCTTTCTTT	TRBJ1-1	TRBV7-9	NA	NA
CASSVAGGSAGNTIYF	TGTGCCAGCAGCGTAGCCGGAGGGTCGGCTGGAAACACCATATATTTT	TRBJ1-3	TRBV9	NA	NA
CASRPPGQGGGRAYEQYF	TGTGCCAGCAGACCTCCGGGACAGGGTGGCGGGAGAGCGTACGAGCAGTACTTC	TRBJ2-7	TRBV28	few	TRBD1
CASSSRVYTDTQYF	TGTGCCAGCAGTTCCAGAGTTTACACAGATACGCAGTATTTT	TRBJ2-3	TRBV28	NA	NA
CASSIWDREVSEQFF	TGTGCCAGCAGCATCTGGGATAGGGAGGTTAGTGAGCAGTTCTTC	TRBJ2-1	TRBV7-9	few	NA
CASSLGGDGLAGAFKDTQYF	TGTGCCAGCAGCTTAGGGGGGGATGGGCTAGCGGGAGCGTTCAAGGATACGCAGTATTTT	TRBJ2-3	TRBV7-2	NA	TRBD2
CASSPAGISTDTQYF	TGTGCCAGCAGCCCGGCGGGGATTAGCACAGATACGCAGTATTTT	TRBJ2-3	TRBV7-2	NA	NA
CATSSHSTGELFF	TGTGCCACCAGCAGTCACTCCACCGGGGAGCTGTTTTTT	TRBJ2-2	TRBV15	many	NA
CASTSRVGDQPQHF	TGTGCCAGCACGTCAAGGGTAGGGGATCAGCCCCAGCATTTT	TRBJ1-5	TRBV2	once	NA
CASSSGQGDYNEQFF	TGTGCCAGCAGTTCTGGACAGGGGGACTACAATGAGCAGTTCTTC	TRBJ2-1	TRBV28	NA	TRBD1
CASSPTSDVAYEQYF	TGTGCCAGCTCACCCACTTCCGACGTAGCCTACGAGCAGTACTTC	TRBJ2-7	TRBV18	NA	NA
CASSYGPGETQYF	TGTGCCAGCAGTTACGGGCCGGGGGAGACCCAGTACTTC	TRBJ2-5	TRBV6-5	NA	NA
CASSYSGGTDQPQHF	TGTGCCAGCAGTTACTCAGGGGGCACCGACCAGCCCCAGCATTTT	TRBJ1-5	TRBV6-5	many	TRBD1
CASSSQGFGELFF	TGTGCCAGCAGCTCACAGGGATTCGGGGAGCTGTTTTTT	TRBJ2-2	TRBV11-2	many	NA
CASSFNSLNTEAFF	TGTGCCAGCAGTTTTAACTCATTGAACACTGAAGCTTTCTTT	TRBJ1-1	TRBV27	NA	NA
CASSQELAAYEQYF	TGTGCCAGCAGCCAAGAACTAGCAGCGTACGAGCAGTACTTC	TRBJ2-7	TRBV4-2	NA	NA
CASHTGPSANTEAFF	TGTGCCAGCCATACGGGGCCCTCCGCGAACACTGAAGCTTTCTTT	TRBJ1-1	TRBV6-1	many	NA
CSARDPVNPGVIQHF	TGCAGTGCTAGAGATCCGGTCAATCCGGGTGTAATCCAGCATTTT	TRBJ1-5	TRBV20-1	few	NA
CSARSQLNVYEQYF	TGCAGTGCTAGAAGTCAGTTAAATGTCTACGAGCAGTACTTC	TRBJ2-7	TRBV20-1	many	NA
CASSQVLRDTQYF	TGCGCCAGCAGCCAAGTTCTAAGGGATACGCAGTATTTT	TRBJ2-3	TRBV4-3	NA	NA
CASSALTTGSSYNSPLHF	TGTGCCAGCAGTGCCCTTACGACGGGCAGCTCCTATAATTCACCCCTCCACTTT	TRBJ1-6	TRBV2	many	NA
CSASRDRVDTEAFF	TGCAGTGCTAGTCGGGACAGGGTTGACACTGAAGCTTTCTTT	TRBJ1-1	TRBV20-1	NA	TRBD1
CASRTGDNQPQHF	TGTGCCAGCAGGACAGGGGATAATCAGCCCCAGCATTTT	TRBJ1-5	TRBV25-1	NA	TRBD1
CSVVGTSGSSYEQYF	TGCAGCGTTGTAGGGACTAGCGGGAGCTCCTACGAGCAGTACTTC	TRBJ2-7	TRBV29-1	few	TRBD2
CANLPTGGLAEETQYF	TGTGCCAACCTACCCACAGGAGGACTAGCTGAGGAGACCCAGTACTTC	TRBJ2-5	TRBV6-1	many	TRBD2